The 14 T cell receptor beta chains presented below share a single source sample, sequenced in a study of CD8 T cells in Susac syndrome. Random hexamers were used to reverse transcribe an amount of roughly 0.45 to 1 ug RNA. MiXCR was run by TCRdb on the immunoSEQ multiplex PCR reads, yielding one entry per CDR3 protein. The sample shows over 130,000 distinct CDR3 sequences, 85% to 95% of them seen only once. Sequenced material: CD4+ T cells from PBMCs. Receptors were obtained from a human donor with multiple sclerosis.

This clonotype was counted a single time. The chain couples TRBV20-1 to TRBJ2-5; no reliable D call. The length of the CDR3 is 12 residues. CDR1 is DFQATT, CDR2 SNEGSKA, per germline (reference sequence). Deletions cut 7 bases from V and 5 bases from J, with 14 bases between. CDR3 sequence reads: CSVRATGETQYF. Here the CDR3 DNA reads TGCAGTGTTCGAGCGACGGGCGAGACCCAGTACTTC.

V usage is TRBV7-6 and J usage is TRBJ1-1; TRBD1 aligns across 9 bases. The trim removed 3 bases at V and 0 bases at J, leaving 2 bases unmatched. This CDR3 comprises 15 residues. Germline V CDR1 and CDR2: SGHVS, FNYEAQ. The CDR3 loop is CASSFRQGVNTEAFF. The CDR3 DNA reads TGTGCCAGCAGCTTTCGACAGGGGGTGAACACTGAAGCTTTCTTT. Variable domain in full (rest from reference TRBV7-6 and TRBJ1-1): GAGVSQSPRYKVTKRGQDVALRCDPISGHVSLYWYRQALGQGPEFLTYFNYEAQQDKSGLPNDRFSAERPEGSISTLTIQRTEQRDSAMYRCASSFRQGVNTEAFFGQGTRLTVV.

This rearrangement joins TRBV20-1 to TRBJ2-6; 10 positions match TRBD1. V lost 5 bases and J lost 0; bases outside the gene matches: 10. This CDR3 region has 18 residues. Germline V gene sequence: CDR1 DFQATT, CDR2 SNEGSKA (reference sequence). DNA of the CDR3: TGCAGTGCTGGGACAGGGGACCTCTTTAGCTCTGGGGCCAACGTCCTGACTTTC. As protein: CSAGTGDLFSSGANVLTF.

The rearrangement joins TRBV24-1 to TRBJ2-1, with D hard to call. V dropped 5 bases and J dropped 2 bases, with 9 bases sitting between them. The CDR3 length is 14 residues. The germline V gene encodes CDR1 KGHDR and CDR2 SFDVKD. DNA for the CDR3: TGTGCCACCAGTGGGCGGCCCGCCTACAATGAGCAGTTCTTC. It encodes CATSGRPAYNEQFF.

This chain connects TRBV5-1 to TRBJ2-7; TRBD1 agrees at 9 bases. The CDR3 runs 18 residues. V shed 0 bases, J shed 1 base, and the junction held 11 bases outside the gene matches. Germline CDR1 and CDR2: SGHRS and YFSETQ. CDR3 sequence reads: CASSLGHRDRVVSYEQYF. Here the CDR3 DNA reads TGCGCCAGCAGCTTGGGCCACCGGGACAGGGTGGTGTCCTACGAGCAGTACTTC.

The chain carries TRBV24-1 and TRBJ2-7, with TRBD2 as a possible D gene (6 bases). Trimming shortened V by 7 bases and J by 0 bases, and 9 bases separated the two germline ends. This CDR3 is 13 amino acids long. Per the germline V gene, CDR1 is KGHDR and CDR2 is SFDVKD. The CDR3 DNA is TGTGCCACCAGCACCGGGGGCTCCTACGAGCAGTACTTC. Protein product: CATSTGGSYEQYF.

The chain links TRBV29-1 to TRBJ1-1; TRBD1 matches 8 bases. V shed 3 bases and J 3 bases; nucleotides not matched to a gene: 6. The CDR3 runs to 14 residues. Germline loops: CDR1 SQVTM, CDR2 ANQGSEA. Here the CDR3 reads CSVEADRDHTEAFF. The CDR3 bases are TGCAGCGTTGAGGCGGACAGGGACCACACTGAAGCTTTCTTT. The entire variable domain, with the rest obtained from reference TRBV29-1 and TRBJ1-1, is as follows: SAVISQKPSRDICQRGTSLTIQCQVDSQVTMMFWYRQQPGQSLTLIATANQGSEATYESGFVIDKFPISRPNLTFSTLTVSNMSPEDSSIYLCSVEADRDHTEAFFGQGTRLTVV.

The CDR3 loop is CASSLGSRSPTDTQYF. The CDR3 region has the DNA TGTGCCAGCAGTTTAGGTAGCAGATCCCCCACAGATACGCAGTATTTT. The chain links TRBV27 to TRBJ2-3; D not certain. V was pared by 2 bases and J by 2 bases, with 14 bases between. From germline, CDR1 is MNHEY and CDR2 SMNVEV (reference sequence). This CDR3 contains 16 residues.

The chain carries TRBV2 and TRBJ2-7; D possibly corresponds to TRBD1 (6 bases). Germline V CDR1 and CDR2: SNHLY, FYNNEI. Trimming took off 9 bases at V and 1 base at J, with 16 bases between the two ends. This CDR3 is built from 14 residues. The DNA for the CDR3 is TGTGCCAGTTGCGCTACAGGGAATTCCTACGAGCAGTACTTC. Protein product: CASCATGNSYEQYF.

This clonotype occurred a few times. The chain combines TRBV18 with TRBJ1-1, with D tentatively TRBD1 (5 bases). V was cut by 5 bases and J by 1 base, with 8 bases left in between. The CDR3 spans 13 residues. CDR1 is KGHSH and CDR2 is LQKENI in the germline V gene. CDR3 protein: CASSTQGNTEAFF. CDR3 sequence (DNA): TGTGCCAGCTCAACGCAGGGGAACACTGAAGCTTTCTTT.

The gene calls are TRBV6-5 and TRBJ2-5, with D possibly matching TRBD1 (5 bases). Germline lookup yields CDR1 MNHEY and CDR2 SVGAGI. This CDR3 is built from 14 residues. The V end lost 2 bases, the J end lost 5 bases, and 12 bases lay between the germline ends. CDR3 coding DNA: TGTGCCAGCAGTTACAGGGGCCTGCGGGAGACCCAGTACTTC. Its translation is CASSYRGLRETQYF.

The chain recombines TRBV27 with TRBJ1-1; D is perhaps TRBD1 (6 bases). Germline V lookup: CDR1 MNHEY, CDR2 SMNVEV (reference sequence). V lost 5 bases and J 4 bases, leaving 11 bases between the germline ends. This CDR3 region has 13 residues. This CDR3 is CASSPQTGTEAFF. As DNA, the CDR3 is TGTGCCAGCAGTCCGCAGACAGGCACTGAAGCTTTCTTT.

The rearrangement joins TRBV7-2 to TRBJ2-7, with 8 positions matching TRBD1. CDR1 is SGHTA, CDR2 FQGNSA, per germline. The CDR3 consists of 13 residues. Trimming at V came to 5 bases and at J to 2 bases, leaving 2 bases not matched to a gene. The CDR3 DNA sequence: TGTGCCAGCAGCGCGACAGGGGCCTACGAGCAGTACTTC. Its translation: CASSATGAYEQYF. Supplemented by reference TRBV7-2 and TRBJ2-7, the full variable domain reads GAGVSQSPSNKVTEKGKDVELRCDPISGHTALYWYRQSLGQGLEFLIYFQGNSAPDKSGLPSDRFSAERTGGSVSTLTIQRTQQEDSAVYLCASSATGAYEQYFGPGTRLTVT.

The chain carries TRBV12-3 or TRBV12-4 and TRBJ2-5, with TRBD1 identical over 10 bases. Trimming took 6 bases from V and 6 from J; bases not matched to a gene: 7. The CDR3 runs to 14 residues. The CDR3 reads CASRRGQGLQTQYF. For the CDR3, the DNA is TGTGCCAGCAGAAGGGGACAGGGGTTACAGACCCAGTACTTC.